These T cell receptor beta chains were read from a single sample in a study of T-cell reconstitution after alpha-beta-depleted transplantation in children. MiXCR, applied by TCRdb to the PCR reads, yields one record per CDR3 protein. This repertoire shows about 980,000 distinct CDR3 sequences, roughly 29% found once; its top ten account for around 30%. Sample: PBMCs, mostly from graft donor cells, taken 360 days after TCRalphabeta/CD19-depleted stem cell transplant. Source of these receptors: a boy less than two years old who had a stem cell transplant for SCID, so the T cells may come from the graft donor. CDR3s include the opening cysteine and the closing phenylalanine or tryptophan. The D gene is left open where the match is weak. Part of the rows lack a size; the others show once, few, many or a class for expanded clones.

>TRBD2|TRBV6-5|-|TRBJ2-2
CASSYAGTSGGGELFF
TGTGCCAGCAGTTACGCCGGGACTAGCGGGGGCGGAGAGCTGTTTTTT
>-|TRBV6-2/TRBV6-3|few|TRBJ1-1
CASSPSGGLNTEAFF
TGTGCCAGCAGCCCCTCAGGCGGCTTGAACACTGAAGCTTTCTTT
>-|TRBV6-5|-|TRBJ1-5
CASSPWDINSNQPQHF
TGTGCCAGCAGCCCCTGGGACATTAATAGCAATCAGCCCCAGCATTTT
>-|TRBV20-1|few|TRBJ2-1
CSASVESNEQFF
TGCAGTGCTAGCGTAGAGAGCAATGAGCAGTTCTTC
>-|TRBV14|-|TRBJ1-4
CASSQEDRGNEKLFF
TGTGCCAGCAGCCAAGAGGATAGGGGTAATGAAAAACTGTTTTTT
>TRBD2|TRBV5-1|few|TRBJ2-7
CASSPGGRVIHEQYF
TGCGCCAGCAGCCCAGGAGGGAGGGTAATCCACGAGCAGTACTTC
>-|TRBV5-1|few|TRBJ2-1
CASSRYRTYNEQFF
TGCGCCAGCAGCCGCTATAGAACCTACAATGAGCAGTTCTTC
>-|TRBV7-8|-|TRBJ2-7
CASSPFRGPQYYEQYF
TGTGCCAGCAGCCCGTTCCGGGGTCCCCAATACTACGAGCAGTACTTC
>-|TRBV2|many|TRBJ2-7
CASSEWQDEQYF
TGTGCCAGCAGTGAATGGCAAGACGAGCAGTACTTC
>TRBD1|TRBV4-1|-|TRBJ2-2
CASSHFWTGIFTGELFF
TGCGCCAGCAGCCACTTCTGGACAGGGATTTTCACCGGGGAGCTGTTTTTT
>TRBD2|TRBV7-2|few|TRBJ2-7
CASSPAGGRDYEQYF
TGTGCCAGCAGCCCAGCCGGGGGGAGAGACTACGAGCAGTACTTC
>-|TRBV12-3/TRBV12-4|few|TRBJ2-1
CASSGQLNNEQFF
TGTGCCAGCAGTGGACAACTGAACAATGAGCAGTTCTTC
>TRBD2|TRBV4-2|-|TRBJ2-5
CASSQDVARLAETQYF
TGTGCCAGCAGCCAAGATGTTGCTCGACTAGCCGAGACCCAGTACTTC
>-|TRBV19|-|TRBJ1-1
CATMEVRDAPEAFF
TGTGCCACGATGGAGGTAAGGGACGCGCCTGAAGCTTTCTTT
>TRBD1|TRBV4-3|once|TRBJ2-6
CASSQESLGTVLSGANVLTF
TGCGCCAGCAGCCAAGAGAGTCTCGGGACAGTACTCTCTGGGGCCAACGTCCTGACTTTC
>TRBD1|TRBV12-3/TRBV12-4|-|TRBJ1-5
CASSPFPGDRVRAQHF
TGTGCCAGCAGTCCCTTCCCGGGGGACAGGGTTCGTGCCCAGCATTTT
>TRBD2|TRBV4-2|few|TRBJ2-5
CASNWGGDQETQYF
TGTGCCAGCAACTGGGGAGGGGACCAAGAGACCCAGTACTTC
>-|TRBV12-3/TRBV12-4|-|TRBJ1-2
CASTPRPPPPNYGYTF
TGTGCCAGCACCCCCCGCCCACCACCTCCTAACTATGGCTACACCTTC
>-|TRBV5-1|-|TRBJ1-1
CASSPRAGGISNTEAFF
TGCGCCAGCAGCCCTAGAGCCGGGGGCATATCGAACACTGAAGCTTTCTTT
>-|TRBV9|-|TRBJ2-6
CASSGTLTPSGANVLTF
TGTGCCAGCAGCGGGACCTTAACCCCTTCTGGGGCCAACGTCCTGACTTTC
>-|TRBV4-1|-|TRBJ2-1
CASSQVWTEIHNEQFF
TGCGCCAGCAGCCAAGTCTGGACAGAAATTCACAATGAGCAGTTCTTC
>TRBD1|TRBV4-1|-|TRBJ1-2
CASSPITGGRSRYTF
TGCGCCAGCAGCCCTATCACAGGGGGCCGTTCGCGCTACACCTTC
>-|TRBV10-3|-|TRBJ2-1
CAISLRTGRPHYEQFF
TGTGCCATCAGCCTTCGTACAGGGCGGCCCCACTATGAGCAGTTCTTC
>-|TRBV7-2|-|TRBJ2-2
CASSGRDKRGELFF
TGTGCCAGCAGCGGAAGAGACAAACGCGGGGAGCTGTTTTTT
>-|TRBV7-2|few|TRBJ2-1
CASSPGTRSSYNEQFF
TGTGCCAGCAGTCCCGGGACACGGAGCTCCTACAATGAGCAGTTCTTC
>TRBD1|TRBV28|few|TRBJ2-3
CASSTDRVHTDTQYF
TGTGCCAGCAGTACCGACAGGGTGCACACAGATACGCAGTATTTT
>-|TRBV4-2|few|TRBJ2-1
CASSQTSVPSSYNEQFF
TGTGCCAGCAGCCAAACGTCAGTCCCTAGCTCCTACAATGAGCAGTTCTTC
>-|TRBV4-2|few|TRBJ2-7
CASSHRDGVYEQYF
TGTGCCAGCAGCCACCGGGACGGAGTCTACGAGCAGTACTTC
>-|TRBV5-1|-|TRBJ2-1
CASTLGGENEQFF
TGCGCCAGCACCCTCGGGGGAGAGAATGAGCAGTTCTTC
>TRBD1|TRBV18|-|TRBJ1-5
CASSPNRGPQPQHF
TGTGCCAGCTCCCCGAACAGGGGGCCTCAGCCCCAGCATTTT
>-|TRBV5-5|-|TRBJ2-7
CASSPLRPAYEQYF
TGTGCCAGCAGCCCCTTAAGGCCAGCCTACGAGCAGTACTTC
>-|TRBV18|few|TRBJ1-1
CASSPIDKNTEAFF
TGTGCCAGCTCACCAATCGACAAGAACACTGAAGCTTTCTTT
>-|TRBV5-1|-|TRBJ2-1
CASSLAPAYNEQFF
TGCGCCAGCAGCTTGGCCCCAGCCTACAATGAGCAGTTCTTC
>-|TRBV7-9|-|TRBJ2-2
CASSLLGDTGELFF
TGTGCCAGCAGCTTACTGGGAGACACCGGGGAGCTGTTTTTT
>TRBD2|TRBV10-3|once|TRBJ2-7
CAISGRTSSYEQYF
TGTGCCATCAGTGGACGGACTAGCTCCTACGAGCAGTACTTC
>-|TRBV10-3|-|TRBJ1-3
CAISESGGPPGNTIYF
TGTGCCATCAGTGAGTCTGGGGGGCCGCCTGGAAACACCATATATTTT
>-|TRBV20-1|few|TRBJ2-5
CSATQGTLQETQYF
TGCAGTGCTACCCAGGGGACCCTCCAAGAGACCCAGTACTTC